This T cell receptor beta chain derives from a study of cytomegalovirus exposure and HLA in healthy donors. Comments on this clone: Antigen: not known.

Primers: 60 Vbeta forward and 13 Jbeta reverse. Data came from immunoSEQ multiplex PCR; TCRdb stores just in-frame clones and leaves some out. This table holds 150,000 to 200,000 clones, roughly 87% found once. Study-wide results and caveats: Another analysis was done later, and it associated over 15,000 TCR beta sequences with HLA alleles at 0.05 false discovery rate. Most TCR beta V segments were productive about 87% or about 30% of the time in an earlier analysis. Clonal expansion, a later analysis showed, was greater in HLA-associated TCR beta chains than in equally common others.

What was sequenced was PBMCs. The receptor comes from a boy aged 2 to 10 in good health and CMV-seronegative.

CDR3 loop: CASSPGWTAHYQPQHF. The CDR3 nucleotides read TGTGCCAGCAGCCCAGGATGGACAGCGCATTATCAGCCCCAGCATTTT. The chain recombines TRBV2 with TRBJ1-5; D is possibly TRBD1 (6 bases). V gave up 6 bases and J gave up 5 bases, with 20 bases separating them. Germline-derived CDR1 and CDR2 are SNHLY and FYNNEI. This CDR3 has 16 amino acids.